The TCR beta chain described here comes from a study of blood T cell repertoires in COVID-19. On the study more broadly: PBMCs, B-cell-depleted T cells, or T cells provided the cDNA or gDNA that made up the material.

As processed by the authors: Counts of nucleated cells, estimated from reference gene primer amplification, were obtained. Here immunoSEQ multiplex PCR was the method, and the copy in TCRdb shows in-frame clones only, minus some. D and trimming come from the DNA, and the V and J calls and clone size come from that table. The sample yields more than 200,000 clones, about 83% seen once. The length of the CDR3 is 16 residues. Germline V gives CDR1 LNHDA, CDR2 SQIVND (reference sequence). Unmatched junction bases numbered 9, after V lost 5 bases and J lost 1 base. This receptor was taken from a woman in her 40s with active or convalescent COVID-19. The genes are TRBV19 and TRBJ2-7, with 9 bases that match TRBD1. Sequencing input: peripheral blood. CDR3 sequence reads: CASSEGEQGASYEQYF. CDR3 nucleotide sequence: TGTGCCAGTAGTGAGGGGGAACAGGGGGCGTCCTACGAGCAGTACTTC.